This record concerns one T cell receptor beta chain sequence. In its sample, this clone was seen once. The antigen it binds to is not known. It has no much larger one-base neighbor in the sample; base qualities were not kept. Whole blood was collected in K2EDTA tubes by collaborating institutions according to the institutions' own protocols. Collaborator samples were shipped for TCRbeta analysis as frozen whole blood, isolated PBMCs, or DNA extracted from either sample type. This sample stems from a study of blood T cell repertoires in COVID-19 (TCRdb year 2020). In the study overall: Collaborator samples came from the United States, Italy and Spain and covered acute and convalescent phases of COVID-19. The samples were drawn from the first 160 participants of the ongoing ImmuneRACE study and from some 1,300 subjects provided by 6 global collaborators. Where HLA class I and class II types were available, the types were taken from metadata supplied by the sample provider, not from assay-based typing. The prospective study material was composed of cDNA or gDNA derived from T cells, B-cell-depleted T cells, or PBMCs. A de-identified subject ID, COVID-19 status, age in years and sex were almost always included in the sample metadata. The repertoires were released in a freely available public database meant as a resource for research on the immune response to SARS-CoV-2. The dataset comprised deeply sampled blood TCRbeta repertoires from subjects exposed to, actively infected with, or recovered from COVID-19. What the research found in general, with its limitations: Clinical and demographic metadata were provided uncurated, with the amount varying by source and participant.

TCRbeta CDR3 regions were amplified from genomic DNA using the immunoSEQ Assay, a bias-controlled multiplex PCR. The paper's data handling went like this. The number of nucleated cells in each sample was estimated from the amplification of reference gene primers within the assay. To quantify the absolute abundance of each unique TCRbeta CDR3 rearrangement, sequence reads were collapsed and filtered. For each sample, productive Simpson clonality was calculated as the square root of Simpson's diversity index over productive rearrangements. As stored in TCRdb, this immuneACCESS dataset retains in-frame rearrangements with V and J assigned. A fraction of the clones does not appear; measured against another copy, unresolved V genes explain less than half of the discrepancy, and the remainder lacks a known reason. V and J calls and clone size come straight from that table; D and trimming were deduced from the DNA. The sample has roughly 330,000 clones on record, around 88% of them singletons. The biggest ten clones account for about 1.2% of the sample.

Taken from cysteine to phenylalanine, the CDR3 has 14 residues. The read is trimmed to its CDR3 DNA, 42 bases read in frame from base 1. The germline V end is reduced by 5 bases and the J end by 4 bases; junction bases left unmatched: 6. The germline V gene (reference sequence) provides CDR1 MNHEY and CDR2 SMNVEV. Material for sequencing was peripheral blood. This TCR derives from a woman between 50 and 59 years old with acute or convalescent COVID-19. The rearrangement combines TRBV27 with TRBJ1-1, and 8 junctional nucleotides match TRBD1. For the CDR3, the sequence is CASSITGGSTEAFF. The base sequence is TGTGCCAGCAGTATAACAGGGGGGAGCACTGAAGCTTTCTTT.